One sample yielded the 26 T cell receptor beta chains listed below, sequenced in a study of identical twins. One entry per CDR3 protein results from TCRdb running MiXCR on the 5' RACE reads. The repertoire holds 300,000 to 400,000 distinct CDR3 sequences, with roughly 9% as singletons. Source material: naive T cells sorted from blood. These TCRs come from a woman aged 50 to 60 in good health.

V usage is TRBV20-1 and J usage is TRBJ2-5, with D unclear. This CDR3 comprises 11 residues. V was clipped by 0 bases and J by 5 bases, with 4 bases between them. CDR1 is DFQATT, CDR2 SNEGSKA, per germline (reference sequence). This chain's CDR3 is CSARDWETQYF. The CDR3 DNA reads as TGCAGTGCTAGAGATTGGGAGACCCAGTACTTC.

This clonotype has at least ten counts. The chain links TRBV27 to TRBJ1-5; D possibly corresponds to TRBD1 (5 bases). CDR1 MNHEY and CDR2 SMNVEV come from the germline V gene (reference sequence). The ends were cut back, 2 bases at V and 6 bases at J, with 11 bases in the middle. The CDR3 runs to 14 residues. Here the CDR3 reads CASSLGGGVQPQHF. CDR3 DNA: TGTGCCAGCAGTTTAGGGGGAGGGGTTCAGCCCCAGCATTTT.

This clonotype has just a few counts. This chain links TRBV11-2 with TRBJ2-5, with TRBD1 as a possible D gene (6 bases). This CDR3 spans 15 amino acids. V was cut by 1 base and J by 5 bases, with 14 bases left in between. Germline V gene lookup returns CDR1 SGHAT and CDR2 FQNNGV. The CDR3 nucleotides are TGTGCCAGCAGCTTAGGATCCACAGGGTCCGAGACCCAGTACTTC. This codes for CASSLGSTGSETQYF.

A remark on this clonotype: A read error may account for a junction end that differs from germline. In DNA form, the CDR3 reads TGTGCCAGCAGTTCGCCCGGGACAGGGCGAGACTTC. It is translated as CASSSPGTGRDF. V gene TRBV12-3 or TRBV12-4 combines with J gene TRBJ2-1; 9 positions agree with TRBD1. This CDR3 has 12 residues.

This clonotype has just a few counts. The rearrangement links TRBV12-3 or TRBV12-4 to TRBJ2-1, with D possibly being TRBD2 (6 bases). V lost 9 bases, J lost 0 bases, and 12 bases lay in between. CDR3 length equals 14 residues. The CDR3 coding sequence is TGTGCCAGTGAACTCGGGAGCTCCTACAATGAGCAGTTCTTC. This codes for CASELGSSYNEQFF.

CDR3 nucleotide sequence: TGTGCCAGCAGCCAATATGAAGAGACCCAGTACTTC. It translates to CASSQYEETQYF. The V and J genes are TRBV3-1 and TRBJ2-5; D not resolved. The germline gives CDR1 LGHDT, CDR2 YNNKEL (reference sequence). Trimming removed 2 bases from V and 3 bases from J, with 4 bases in between. The CDR3 has 12 amino acids.

The chain combines TRBV19 with TRBJ2-3; D not resolved. Germline V gene data show CDR1 as LNHDA and CDR2 as SQIVND (reference sequence). V shed 5 bases and J shed 9 bases, with 15 bases lying between them. This CDR3 is built from 13 residues. CDR3 sequence: CASSSERVATQYF. CDR3 bases: TGTGCCAGTAGTTCTGAAAGGGTTGCGACGCAGTATTTT.

This clonotype was seen at least ten times. The V call is TRBV9, the J call TRBJ2-3, with D perhaps being TRBD1 or TRBD2 (6 bases each). The CDR3 totals 15 residues. Germline CDR1 and CDR2: SGDLS and YYNGEE. Deletions cut 4 bases from V and 3 bases from J, with 15 bases between. This CDR3 reads CASSPHRGPTDTQYF. In nucleotides, the CDR3 is TGTGCCAGCAGCCCACACCGGGGGCCAACAGATACGCAGTATTTT.

This clonotype was seen at least ten times. The chain combines TRBV5-1 with TRBJ1-2, with D unresolved. This CDR3 is 13 amino acids long. From germline, CDR1 is SGHRS and CDR2 YFSETQ. Trimming shortened V by 5 bases and J by 8 bases, and 16 bases separated the two germline ends. Written as DNA, the CDR3 is TGCGCCAGCAGGTTCACTGTGGAGAGGGGCTACACCTTC. Its translation is CASRFTVERGYTF.

This clonotype was counted ten times or more. The rearrangement uses TRBV25-1 and TRBJ1-1, with a possible D match to TRBD1 (5 bases). CDR3 length: 12 amino acids. V was trimmed by 3 bases and J by 8 bases, leaving 10 bases between them. CDR1 and CDR2 from the germline V gene are MGHDK and SYGVNS. The chain's CDR3 is CASSEVWGEAFF. The CDR3 DNA reads as TGTGCCAGCAGTGAGGTTTGGGGGGAAGCTTTCTTT.

The chain couples TRBV15 to TRBJ2-1, with no clear D. The CDR3 covers 15 residues. The V gene's germline CDR1 is LNHNV and CDR2 YYDKDF (reference sequence). The ends were cut back, 8 bases at V and 0 bases at J, with 14 bases in the middle. CDR3 sequence: CATSAGIDSYNEQFF. CDR3 nucleotide sequence: TGTGCCACCTCAGCAGGAATAGACTCCTACAATGAGCAGTTCTTC. Filled out from reference TRBV15 and TRBJ2-1, the complete variable domain reads DAMVIQNPRYQVTQFGKPVTLSCSQTLNHNVMYWYQQKSSQAPKLLFHYYDKDFNNEADTPDNFQSRRPNTSFCFLDIRSPGLGDTAMYLCATSAGIDSYNEQFFGPGTRLTVL.

The sample holds a few counts of this clonotype. The chain employs TRBV6-5 and TRBJ1-1, with D possibly being TRBD1 (5 bases). V shed 6 bases and J shed 1 base, with 12 bases lying between them. CDR1 and CDR2 from the germline V gene are MNHEY and SVGAGI. The length of the CDR3 is 14 residues. The CDR3 reads CASSIFQGNTEAFF. The CDR3 nucleotides read TGTGCCAGCAGCATCTTTCAGGGGAACACTGAAGCTTTCTTT.

Only a few counts were recorded for this clonotype. The V gene is TRBV5-1, the J gene TRBJ2-2, with 8 nucleotides matching TRBD1. The CDR3 length is 16 residues. V dropped 3 bases and J dropped 4; count of bases not matched to a gene: 8. The germline V gene has CDR1 SGHRS and CDR2 YFSETQ. The CDR3, as DNA: TGCGCCAGCAGCTCCTCAGGGGGCGCGGGCACCGGGGAGCTGTTTTTT. Protein product: CASSSSGGAGTGELFF.

This clonotype was seen only a few times. V gene TRBV24-1 combines with J gene TRBJ2-1; 7 bases agree with TRBD2. This CDR3 is built from 14 residues. The germline CDR1 and CDR2 sequences are KGHDR and SFDVKD. V shed 3 bases, J shed 8 bases, and the junction held 6 bases outside the gene matches. This CDR3 is CATSDPSREDEQFF. As DNA, the CDR3 is TGTGCCACCAGTGATCCCTCACGGGAGGATGAGCAGTTCTTC.

This clonotype was seen ten or more times. The rearrangement joins TRBV4-1 to TRBJ2-3; 12 nucleotides align to TRBD2. The junction had 5 bases not matched to a gene; V was cut back by 3 bases and J by 4 bases. This CDR3 has 16 residues. Germline V CDR1 and CDR2: MGHRA, YSYEKL. CDR3 sequence (DNA): TGCGCCAGCAGCCAGACTAGCGGGGGAGGCCCAGATACGCAGTATTTT. This codes for CASSQTSGGGPDTQYF.

This clonotype came up a few times. This chain joins TRBV5-1 and TRBJ2-4; the match to TRBD2 covers 10 bases. This CDR3 spans 14 amino acids. Germline lookup yields CDR1 SGHRS and CDR2 YFSETQ. The V segment lost 6 bases and the J segment 8 bases; nucleotides outside the gene matches: 8. The CDR3 sequence: CASTRTAGGYIQYF. In DNA, the CDR3 is TGCGCCAGCACCCGGACAGCGGGGGGGTACATTCAGTACTTC.

The chain recombines TRBV19 with TRBJ2-4, with D tentatively TRBD2 (5 bases). This CDR3 region has 17 residues. The ends were cut back, 2 bases at V and 0 bases at J, with 14 bases in the middle. Germline values: CDR1 LNHDA, CDR2 SQIVND (reference sequence). CDR3 bases: TGTGCCAGTAGTATAAGGAGGTCCTCGTCAGCCAAAAACATTCAGTACTTC. Translation gives CASSIRRSSSAKNIQYF.

The sample holds many counts of this clonotype. V gene TRBV6-5 combines with J gene TRBJ2-7; D is unresolved. The germline V and J ends were trimmed by 5 bases and 0 bases, with 17 bases remaining between them. The CDR3 is 16 residues long. Germline V gene lookup returns CDR1 MNHEY and CDR2 SVGAGI. The CDR3 nucleotides read TGTGCCAGCAGTATAAACGGCGCAGGCGACTCCTACGAGCAGTACTTC. This sequence encodes CASSINGAGDSYEQYF.

This clonotype was picked up many times. J is TRBJ2-7 and V is TRBV27, with D tentatively TRBD1 (5 bases). Trimming cost V 3 bases and J 4 bases, with 13 bases left between them. CDR3 length equals 14 residues. The germline CDR1 and CDR2 sequences are MNHEY and SMNVEV (reference sequence). The CDR3 DNA sequence: TGTGCCAGCAGTTTGGCCCCCCAGGGATACGAGCAGTACGTC. Translating gives CASSLAPQGYEQYV.

This clonotype was picked up a small number of times. V and J are TRBV4-1 and TRBJ2-1; 9 nucleotides agree with TRBD2. The CDR3 loop spans 15 amino acids. Germline CDR1 MGHRA, CDR2 YSYEKL. The junction had 2 bases not matched to a gene; V was cut back by 1 base and J by 4 bases. The CDR3 bases are TGCGCCAGCAGCCAAGGACTAGCGGCATACAATGAGCAGTTCTTC. This sequence encodes CASSQGLAAYNEQFF.

This clonotype was recorded many times. This chain links TRBV20-1 with TRBJ2-3, with D possibly being TRBD1 or TRBD2 (5 bases each). The length of the CDR3 is 13 residues. Germline V gives CDR1 DFQATT, CDR2 SNEGSKA (reference sequence). V was cut by 6 bases and J by 5 bases, with 15 bases left in between. The CDR3 sequence is CSAISVRGDTQYF. The CDR3 DNA is TGCAGTGCGATCTCGGTGAGGGGAGATACGCAGTATTTT.

This clonotype occurred once. This chain links TRBV27 with TRBJ2-4, with D perhaps assigned TRBD1 or TRBD2 (5 bases each). The CDR3 runs 15 residues. V lost 3 bases and J 5 bases, leaving 14 bases between the germline ends. Germline values: CDR1 MNHEY, CDR2 SMNVEV (reference sequence). The CDR3 DNA follows: TGTGCCAGCAGTTTCGTCCGGGGCCCTGAAAACATTCAGTACTTC. It is translated as CASSFVRGPENIQYF.

Many counts were recorded for this clonotype. The chain uses TRBV4-2 and TRBJ1-1, with 7 bases that match TRBD1. Germline V lookup: CDR1 LGHNA, CDR2 YNFKEQ. This CDR3 contains 16 residues. J gave up 1 base and V 0 bases, and 5 bases lay outside the gene matches. In nucleotides, the CDR3 is TGTGCCAGCAGCCAAGATTATTGGACAGGGAACACTGAAGCTTTCTTT. Protein: CASSQDYWTGNTEAFF.

This chain connects TRBV15 to TRBJ2-1, with a tentative D call TRBD2 (5 bases). The CDR3 is made up of 18 amino acids. V was trimmed by 1 base and J by 0 bases, leaving 16 bases between them. Germline lookup yields CDR1 LNHNV and CDR2 YYDKDF (reference sequence). CDR3 residues: CATSRVGGGYSSYNEQFF. Here the CDR3 DNA reads TGTGCCACCAGCAGAGTAGGTGGCGGGTACAGCTCCTACAATGAGCAGTTCTTC.

The chain links TRBV7-3 to TRBJ2-6; no reliable D call. The CDR3 is 15 residues long. V was shortened by 4 bases and J by 0 bases, with 7 bases between the two germline ends. Germline loops: CDR1 SGHTA, CDR2 FQGTGA. CDR3 loop: CASSSPNSGANVLTF. In nucleotides, the CDR3 is TGTGCCAGCAGCTCCCCGAACTCTGGGGCCAACGTCCTGACTTTC. The full variable domain, completed using reference TRBV7-3 and TRBJ2-6, is GAGVSQTPSNKVTEKGKYVELRCDPISGHTALYWYRQSLGQGPEFLIYFQGTGAADDSGLPNDRFFAVRPEGSVSTLKIQRTERGDSAVYLCASSSPNSGANVLTFGAGSRLTVL.

This clonotype was counted only a few times. This chain joins TRBV30 and TRBJ2-5; TRBD1 or TRBD2 may be the D gene (5 bases each). Germline V gene data show CDR1 as GTSNPN and CDR2 as SVGIG (reference sequence). Trimming took 2 bases from V and 1 from J, leaving 8 bases between them. This CDR3 is 13 amino acids long. CDR3 sequence (DNA): TGTGCCTGGAGTTTGGGGGTCCAAGAGACCCAGTACTTC. This codes for CAWSLGVQETQYF. Together with reference TRBV30 and TRBJ2-5, the CDR3 gives the full variable domain: SQTIHQWPATLVQPVGSPLSLECTVEGTSNPNLYWYRQAAGRGLQLLFYSVGIGQISSEVPQNLSASRPQDRQFILSSKKLLLSDSGFYLCAWSLGVQETQYFGPGTRLLVL.